This T cell receptor (beta chain) was profiled in a study of T-cell reconstitution after alpha-beta-depleted transplantation in children. Study-wide results and caveats: There were reportedly several hundred expanded graft clones from which alpha-beta T cells came about two months after transplant. One year post-transplant, T-cell counts and diversity were largely derived from T cells produced anew.

Library preparation (for TCRbeta) was performed with unique molecular identifiers. TCRdb redid the calling of the PCR reads with MiXCR, one entry per CDR3 protein. The sample has approximately 490,000 distinct CDR3 sequences, roughly a tenth seen once; the top ten hold just over 2%. The CDR3 extends over 14 amino acids. Trimming removed 5 bases from V and 0 bases from J, with 12 bases in between. Germline CDR1 is DFQATT and CDR2 is SNEGSKA (reference sequence). Concerning this clonotype itself: The antigen remains unidentified.

The V and J genes are TRBV20-1 and TRBJ2-3; perhaps TRBD2 as D (6 bases). The material sequenced was PBMCs, taken before TCRalphabeta/CD19-depleted stem cell transplant. This TCR derives from a child aged 2-15 years with inherited bone marrow failure, due to receive a stem cell transplant. CDR3 amino acids: CSAGGAGSTDTQYF. The CDR3 DNA sequence: TGCAGTGCTGGGGGTGCGGGGAGCACAGATACGCAGTATTTT.